Only one count was recorded for the clone carrying this TCR beta chain. The target antigen is unknown. TCRdb independently ran MiXCR on the RT-PCR reads; one entry per CDR3 protein. Of approximately 700,000 distinct CDR3 sequences in the sample, about 15% were seen once. With V trimmed by 0 bases and J by 4 bases, 9 bases remained unmatched. CDR1 is LGHDT and CDR2 is YNNKEL in the germline V gene (reference sequence). The CDR3 spans 17 residues. These data are taken from a study of response to subunit inactivated influenza vaccine. Broader study findings: The authors suggested that few new T cells are recruited per seasonal influenza vaccination.

The rearrangement joins TRBV3-1 to TRBJ2-1; TRBD1 agrees at 7 bases. This receptor was identified in a man aged 50 or older who received an inactivated influenza vaccine. Source: PBMCs from blood, taken roughly 13 days after vaccination. The chain's CDR3 is CASSQDRDSPRYNEQFF. The CDR3, as DNA: TGTGCCAGCAGCCAAGACCGGGACAGCCCAAGATACAATGAGCAGTTCTTC.